This paragraph reports one T cell receptor (beta chain). Antigen specificity is unknown. These data originate in a study of cytomegalovirus exposure and HLA in healthy donors. The study's findings and limits: With later analysis, a missense DCLRE1C variant became linked to TCR beta V- and J-gene trimming. The classifier reportedly diagnosed cytomegalovirus status with high sensitivity and specificity.

V lost 6 bases to trimming and J lost 2 bases, with 17 bases between them. Germline V lookup: CDR1 MNHNS, CDR2 SASEGT. This CDR3 comprises 15 residues. The PCR ran on 60 Vbeta and 13 Jbeta primers. Repertoires were generated with immunoSEQ multiplex PCR, while TCRdb's copy carries only in-frame clones and drops some. The repertoire holds tens of thousands of clones, about three quarters seen once, with roughly 2.5% in the top ten. The chain uses TRBV6-1 and TRBJ2-7; tentative D call: TRBD1 (5 bases). The sample consisted of PBMCs. The receptor's source is a male donor in good health and CMV-seropositive. The CDR3 nucleotides are TGTGCCAGCAGCCCGACAGTAGGAGCTACCTACGAGCAGTACTTC. Translated: CASSPTVGATYEQYF.